Each of the 11 T cell receptor beta chains below was sequenced from the same sample in a study of shared clonotypes between healthy human individuals. The method was immunoSEQ multiplex PCR; TCRdb's version includes in-frame clones alone and lacks a portion of them. The data show roughly 1.4 million clones, with about 98.5% seen just once and approximately 0.38% held by the top ten. Sequencing was done on a sample of naive CD4+ T cells sorted from blood. As for subset: CD45RA+ positively selected. The receptors stem from a man aged 25 to 40 in good health.

The chain combines TRBV14 with TRBJ2-6; 7 nucleotides agree with TRBD1. Germline V gene sequence: CDR1 SGHDN, CDR2 FVKESK. This CDR3 is 18 amino acids long. With 1 base clipped from V and 0 bases from J, the junction kept 6 bases outside the gene matches. CDR3 sequence (DNA): TGTGCCAGCAGCCAAGGACAGGGCATCATCTCTGGGGCCAACGTCCTGACTTTC. This translates into CASSQGQGIISGANVLTF. Together with reference TRBV14 and TRBJ2-6, the CDR3 gives the full variable domain: EAGVTQFPSHSVIEKGQTVTLRCDPISGHDNLYWYRRVMGKEIKFLLHFVKESKQDESGMPNNRFLAERTGGTYSTLKVQPAELEDSGVYFCASSQGQGIISGANVLTFGAGSRLTVL.

This clone showed up just once. The gene calls are TRBV19 and TRBJ2-5; 8 bases agree with TRBD2. With 8 bases clipped from V and 5 bases from J, the junction kept 7 bases outside the gene matches. Germline V gene data show CDR1 as LNHDA and CDR2 as SQIVND (reference sequence). The CDR3 spans 13 residues. CDR3 sequence (DNA): TGTGCCAGTCGACAGCAGCGGGGGGAGACCCAGTACTTC. Translating gives CASRQQRGETQYF. The entire variable domain, with the rest obtained from reference TRBV19 and TRBJ2-5, is as follows: DGGITQSPKYLFRKEGQNVTLSCEQNLNHDAMYWYRQDPGQGLRLIYYSQIVNDFQKGDIAEGYSVSREKKESFPLTVTSAQKNPTAFYLCASRQQRGETQYFGPGTRLLVL.

This chain joins TRBV5-1 and TRBJ2-1; D unresolved. The length of the CDR3 is 11 residues. Germline V gene lookup returns CDR1 SGHRS and CDR2 YFSETQ. V was pared by 7 bases and J by 7 bases, with 9 bases between. CDR3 in amino acids: CASAIENEQFF. CDR3 nucleotides: TGCGCCAGCGCAATCGAAAATGAGCAGTTCTTC.

The CDR3 is CASSARWGAGYEQFF. The CDR3 nucleotides are TGTGCCAGCAGTGCCCGATGGGGGGCGGGCTATGAGCAGTTCTTC. The gene calls are TRBV6-4 and TRBJ2-1; D may match TRBD1 or TRBD2 (6 bases each). V was pared by 4 bases and J by 8 bases, with 18 bases between. This CDR3 has 15 residues. Per germline, CDR1 MRHNA and CDR2 SNTAGT.

The chain links TRBV9 to TRBJ2-1; D is perhaps TRBD2 (5 bases). Germline V CDR1 and CDR2: SGDLS, YYNGEE. The CDR3 contains 16 residues. V was trimmed by 3 bases and J by 7 bases, leaving 20 bases between them. The CDR3 DNA reads TGTGCCAGCAGCGCCGGAGCGGTTCTCTTTGGTAATGAGCAGTTCTTC. Translated: CASSAGAVLFGNEQFF. The full variable domain, with the rest looked up from reference TRBV9 and TRBJ2-1, is DSGVTQTPKHLITATGQRVTLRCSPRSGDLSVYWYQQSLDQGLQFLIQYYNGEERAKGNILERFSAQQFPDLHSELNLSSLELGDSALYFCASSAGAVLFGNEQFFGPGTRLTVL.

Worth noting for this clone: This sample also contains other DNA sequences that code for the same CDR3. V usage is TRBV7-9 and J usage is TRBJ2-1; D call uncertain. Trimming took off 1 base at V and 7 bases at J, with 5 bases between the two ends. The CDR3 has 12 amino acids. Germline CDR1 is SEHNR and CDR2 is FQNEAQ (reference sequence). The CDR3 reads CASSLDGNEQFF. The CDR3 DNA reads TGTGCCAGCAGCTTAGATGGGAATGAGCAGTTCTTC.

The chain carries TRBV2 and TRBJ2-7; the D is unclear. This CDR3 is built from 12 residues. Deletions cut 9 bases from V and 7 bases from J, with 16 bases between. The V gene's germline CDR1 is SNHLY and CDR2 FYNNEI. The CDR3, as DNA: TGTGCCAGTAAGCGTTCCGTGGGGGAGCAGTACTTC. The encoded protein is CASKRSVGEQYF.

The chain carries TRBV19 and TRBJ2-7, with D possibly called TRBD1 or TRBD2 (5 bases each). The V gene lost 7 bases and the J gene lost 0 bases, with 13 bases spanning the gap. This CDR3 is 14 amino acids long. Germline CDR1 reads LNHDA; CDR2 reads SQIVND (reference sequence). In DNA form, the CDR3 reads TGTGCCAGTAACTCTCCAGGGAGCTCCTACGAGCAGTACTTC. Protein product: CASNSPGSSYEQYF.

The chain recombines TRBV29-1 with TRBJ2-7; TRBD1 aligns across 10 bases. In germline, CDR1 is SQVTM, CDR2 ANQGSEA. The CDR3 has 14 residues. After removal of 6 bases from V and 4 bases from J, the junction contained 9 bases not matched to a gene. CDR3 DNA: TGCAGCGTCGGTGGGACAGGGGCTTGGTACGAGCAGTACTTC. Amino acid sequence: CSVGGTGAWYEQYF.

The chain has TRBV5-6 and TRBJ2-1; possible D gene TRBD2, 5 bases. The germline CDR1 and CDR2 sequences are SGHDT and YYEEEE. V was shortened by 2 bases and J by 3 bases, with 12 bases between the two germline ends. The CDR3 has 15 amino acids. CDR3 sequence reads: CASSLYIGDYNEQFF. In DNA form, the CDR3 reads TGTGCCAGCAGCTTATACATCGGGGACTACAATGAGCAGTTCTTC.

This chain joins TRBV6-5 and TRBJ2-1; no clear D. V lost 4 bases, J lost 5 bases, and 9 bases lay in between. The V gene's germline CDR1 is MNHEY and CDR2 SVGAGI. This CDR3 has 13 residues. The CDR3 loop reads CASSFVQHNEQFF. CDR3 in DNA: TGTGCCAGCAGTTTCGTCCAGCACAATGAGCAGTTCTTC.